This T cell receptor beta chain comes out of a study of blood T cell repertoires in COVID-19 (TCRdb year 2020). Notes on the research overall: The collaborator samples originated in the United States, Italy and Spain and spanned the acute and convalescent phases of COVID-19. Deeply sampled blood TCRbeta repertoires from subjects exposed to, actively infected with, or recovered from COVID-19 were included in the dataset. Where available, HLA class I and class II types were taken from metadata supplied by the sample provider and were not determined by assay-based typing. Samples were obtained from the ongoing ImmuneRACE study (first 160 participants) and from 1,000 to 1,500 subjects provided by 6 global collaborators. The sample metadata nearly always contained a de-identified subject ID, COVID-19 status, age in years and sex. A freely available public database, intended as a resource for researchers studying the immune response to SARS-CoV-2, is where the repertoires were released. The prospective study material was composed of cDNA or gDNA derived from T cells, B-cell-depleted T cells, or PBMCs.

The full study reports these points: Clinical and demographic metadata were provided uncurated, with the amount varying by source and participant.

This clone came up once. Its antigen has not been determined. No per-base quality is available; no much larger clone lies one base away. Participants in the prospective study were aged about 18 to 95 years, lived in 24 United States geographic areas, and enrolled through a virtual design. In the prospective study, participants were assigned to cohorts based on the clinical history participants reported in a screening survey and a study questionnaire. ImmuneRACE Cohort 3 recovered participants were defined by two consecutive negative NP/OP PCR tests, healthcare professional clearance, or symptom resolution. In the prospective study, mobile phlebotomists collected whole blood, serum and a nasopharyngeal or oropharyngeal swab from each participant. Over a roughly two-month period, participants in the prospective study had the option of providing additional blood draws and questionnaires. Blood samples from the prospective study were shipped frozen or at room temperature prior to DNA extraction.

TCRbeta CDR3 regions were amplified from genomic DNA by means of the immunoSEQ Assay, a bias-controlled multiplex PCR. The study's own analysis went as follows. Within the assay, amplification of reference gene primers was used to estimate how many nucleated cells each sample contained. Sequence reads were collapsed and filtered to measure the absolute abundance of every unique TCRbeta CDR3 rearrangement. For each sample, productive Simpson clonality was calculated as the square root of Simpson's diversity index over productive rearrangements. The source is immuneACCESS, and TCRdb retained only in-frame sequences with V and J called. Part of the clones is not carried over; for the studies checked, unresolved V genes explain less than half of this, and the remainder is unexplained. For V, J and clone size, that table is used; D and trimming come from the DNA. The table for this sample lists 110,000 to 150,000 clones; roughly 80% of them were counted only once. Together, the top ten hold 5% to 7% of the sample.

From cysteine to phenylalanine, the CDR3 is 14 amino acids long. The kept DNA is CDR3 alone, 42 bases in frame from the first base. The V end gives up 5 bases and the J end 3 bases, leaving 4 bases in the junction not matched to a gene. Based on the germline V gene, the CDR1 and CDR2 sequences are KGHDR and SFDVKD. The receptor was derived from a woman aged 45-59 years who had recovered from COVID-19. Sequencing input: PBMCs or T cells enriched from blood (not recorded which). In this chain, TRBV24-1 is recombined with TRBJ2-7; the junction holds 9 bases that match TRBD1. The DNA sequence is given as TGTGCCACCAGTGGGGGGACAGGGAGCTACGAGCAGTACTTC. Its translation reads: CATSGGTGSYEQYF.